Below, 13 T cell receptor beta chains from the same sample are listed, as sequenced in a study of T cells in Graves' hyperthyroidism and ophthalmopathy. The investigators amplified TCR beta CDR3 regions from RNA transcripts. The study used the HTBI primer set for a first-round RT-PCR of the TCR CDR3. TCRdb re-derived calls from the multiplex PCR reads in MiXCR, one entry per CDR3 protein. The sample has around 500,000 distinct CDR3 sequences, about 22% seen once; the top ten hold around 54%. The sample was blood. The receptors come from a woman aged 65 to 85 with Graves' ophthalmopathy.

The chain is built from TRBV30 and TRBJ1-1; TRBD1 matches at 9 bases. This CDR3 has 14 amino acids. The V segment lost 1 base and the J segment 5 bases; nucleotides outside the gene matches: 5. CDR1 is GTSNPN and CDR2 is SVGIG in the germline V gene (reference sequence). The CDR3 here is CAWSGGTGLTEAFF. CDR3 DNA sequence: TGTGCCTGGAGTGGGGGGACAGGGTTAACTGAAGCTTTCTTT.

This clonotype has more than one count but fewer than ten. The CDR3 nucleotides read TGTGCCATCAGTGAGTCCGCCGTGACTAGCGGGAACAACAATGAGCAGTTCTTC. The encoded protein is CAISESAVTSGNNNEQFF. The rearrangement joins TRBV10-3 to TRBJ2-1, with TRBD2 matching 11 bases. Germline CDR1 ENHRY, CDR2 SYGVKD. This CDR3 is built from 18 residues. Trimming took 0 bases from V and 5 from J; bases not matched to a gene: 9.

This clonotype showed up just a few times. This sequence joins TRBV6-1 and TRBJ2-1; 11 positions match TRBD2. Germline V gene data show CDR1 as MNHNS and CDR2 as SASEGT. V lost 5 bases and J lost 9; bases outside the gene matches: 15. The CDR3 contains 17 residues. The CDR3 DNA reads TGTGCCAGCAGTCGGAGACTAGCGGGAACGACGTCGGGTGAGCAGTTCTTC. This gives the protein CASSRRLAGTTSGEQFF.

This clonotype was found a few times. The chain is built from TRBV7-2 and TRBJ2-3; 7 bases are a match to TRBD2. Germline V lookup: CDR1 SGHTA, CDR2 FQGNSA. The V gene end was trimmed by 3 bases and the J gene end by 6 bases; junction bases not matched to a gene: 6. The CDR3 has 14 residues. The CDR3 spells CASSFSGPGDTQYF. CDR3 coding DNA: TGTGCCAGCAGCTTTAGCGGGCCCGGGGATACGCAGTATTTT.

In this sample, this clonotype turned up many times. This sequence joins TRBV28 and TRBJ1-2; TRBD1 matches at 7 bases. The CDR3 contains 13 residues. The V gene end was trimmed by 5 bases and the J gene end by 8 bases; junction bases not matched to a gene: 8. Germline CDR1 MDHEN, CDR2 SYDVKM. CDR3 DNA sequence: TGTGCCAGCAGTCCGACAGGGATGAGCGGCTACACCTTC. It encodes CASSPTGMSGYTF.

V usage is TRBV30 and J usage is TRBJ2-1; D is uncertain. This CDR3 is 15 amino acids long. Germline CDR1 GTSNPN, CDR2 SVGIG (reference sequence). Trimming took off 1 base at V and 3 bases at J, with 13 bases between the two ends. The CDR3 sequence: CAWSDPSWYYNEQFF. The CDR3 DNA is TGTGCCTGGAGTGACCCTTCGTGGTACTACAATGAGCAGTTCTTC.

To note about this clonotype: At one end, the junction sequence differs from germline, possibly due to a read error. The rearrangement links TRBV11-2 to TRBJ1-5; D may be TRBD1 (5 bases). This CDR3 contains 15 residues. Germline loops: CDR1 SGHAT, CDR2 FQNNGV. CDR3 region: CASSWDGLSNQPRHF. CDR3 nucleotide sequence: TGTGCCAGCAGCTGGGACGGACTTAGCAATCAGCCCCGGCATTTT.

J is TRBJ2-7 and V is TRBV28, with TRBD2 matching over 7 bases. Trimming took 6 bases from V and 4 from J; bases not matched to a gene: 6. The CDR3 contains 13 residues. Germline assignment: CDR1 MDHEN and CDR2 SYDVKM. This CDR3 is CASRSGTLYEQYF. The CDR3, as DNA: TGTGCCAGCAGGAGCGGGACCCTTTACGAGCAGTACTTC.

This clonotype was counted only a few times. This rearrangement joins TRBV6-1 to TRBJ1-2; no reliable D call. Germline-derived CDR1 and CDR2 are MNHNS and SASEGT. Between the trimmed V and J ends, which lost 1 base and 3 bases, there was a span of 12 bases. This CDR3 contains 15 residues. The CDR3 sequence is CASSEVGLMDYGYTF. The CDR3 DNA is TGTGCCAGCAGTGAAGTAGGGTTGATGGACTATGGCTACACCTTC.

This clonotype has more than one count but fewer than ten. The chain is built from TRBV7-3 and TRBJ2-7; 7 positions match TRBD2. The junction had 13 bases not matched to a gene; V was cut back by 8 bases and J by 6 bases. The germline V gene encodes CDR1 SGHTA and CDR2 FQGTGA. This CDR3 spans 14 amino acids. CDR3 sequence reads: CASLKREGAFEQYF. In DNA form, the CDR3 reads TGTGCCAGCCTCAAGCGGGAAGGGGCGTTCGAGCAGTACTTC.

The gene calls are TRBV29-1 and TRBJ1-1; D call uncertain. Per the germline V gene, CDR1 is SQVTM and CDR2 is ANQGSEA. Between the trimmed V and J ends, which lost 5 bases and 5 bases, there was a span of 15 bases. The CDR3 covers 13 residues. The CDR3 DNA is TGCAGCGTTCTCGGCGATAGGGATACTGAAGCTTTCTTT. Its translation is CSVLGDRDTEAFF.

This clonotype was recorded a few times. This chain connects TRBV19 to TRBJ2-4, with 9 bases aligning to TRBD1. The trim removed 5 bases at V and 3 bases at J, leaving 2 bases unmatched. CDR3 length: 14 residues. Germline values: CDR1 LNHDA, CDR2 SQIVND (reference sequence). The CDR3 DNA reads TGTGCCAGTAGTCTGGACAGGGGCAAAAACATTCAGTACTTC. Residues: CASSLDRGKNIQYF.

This clonotype was recorded many times. The V and J genes are TRBV7-3 and TRBJ1-1, with no clear D. The germline V and J ends were trimmed by 6 bases and 3 bases, with 11 bases remaining between them. The germline V gene has CDR1 SGHTA and CDR2 FQGTGA. This CDR3 spans 13 amino acids. The CDR3 spells CASSSPGDTEAFF. The CDR3 coding sequence is TGTGCCAGCAGTTCACCGGGAGACACTGAAGCTTTCTTT. Supplemented by reference TRBV7-3 and TRBJ1-1, the full variable domain reads GAGVSQTPSNKVTEKGKYVELRCDPISGHTALYWYRQSLGQGPEFLIYFQGTGAADDSGLPNDRFFAVRPEGSVSTLKIQRTERGDSAVYLCASSSPGDTEAFFGQGTRLTVV.